This T cell receptor beta chain was identified in a study of CD8+ T cells in alopecia areata. Overall study results and limits: Compared with normal scalp, lesional scalp had higher clonality and more expanded CD8+ clones. Tofacitinib did not eliminate many expanded lesional clones from scalp or blood.

The treatment denotes: oral pan-JAK inhibitor, 5-10 mg twice daily. T lymphocytes (CD4+ and CD8+) were sorted from PBMCs. Once RNA had been extracted, it was reverse transcribed into cDNA to act as the sequencing template. TCRdb keeps only in-frame clones here, not all; method: immunoSEQ multiplex PCR. The top ten clones hold roughly 0.67% of a sample with about 190,000 clones, 45% to 75% of them seen once. The germline CDR1 and CDR2 sequences are SNHLY and FYNNEI. The ends were cut back, 8 bases at V and 5 bases at J, with 18 bases in the middle. This CDR3 region has 14 residues. This clone has more than one count but fewer than ten. Antigen: not known.

Sample: CD4+ T cells sorted from blood, taken at week 4, from a patient treated with tofacitinib. The chain joins TRBV2 to TRBJ1-1; D possibly corresponds to TRBD1 (6 bases). This TCR was recovered from a human donor with alopecia areata. Here the CDR3 reads CASSRGRRWTEAFF. CDR3 in DNA: TGTGCCAGCTCCAGGGGACGTAGGTGGACTGAAGCTTTCTTT.